A single sample is the source of the 22 T cell receptor beta chains below, sequenced in a study of shared clonotypes between healthy human individuals (dated by TCRdb to about 2020). Library preparation employed the immunoSEQ multiplex PCR assay. TCRdb took over this immuneACCESS table, retaining in-frame rearrangements with V and J assigned. Such tables are incomplete; in checked studies, under half of the missing clones stem from an unresolved V gene, and the remainder is unexplained. Counted in this sample were fewer than 1.6 million clones; 97% to 99% of them appeared once. In total, the top ten clones hold approximately 0.4% of the sample. The sample taken for sequencing was naive CD4+ T cells sorted from blood. The label giving this sample's cell subset or site can be read as: CD45RA+ positively selected. The source of these receptors is a man aged 30 to 45 in good health.

The chain recombines TRBV6-6 with TRBJ2-5; D is unresolved. Trimming stripped 7 bases from V and 3 bases from J, with 12 bases between. Germline values: CDR1 MNHNY, CDR2 SVGAGI (reference sequence). There are 13 residues in the CDR3. CDR3 sequence (DNA): TGTGCCAGCAAAGTAACAGCAGAAGAGACCCAGTACTTC. Protein product: CASKVTAEETQYF.

The J gene is TRBJ2-7, the V gene TRBV19; either TRBD1 or TRBD2 may fit D (5 bases each). Germline loops: CDR1 LNHDA, CDR2 SQIVND (reference sequence). The CDR3 extends over 13 amino acids. The V end lost 3 bases, the J end lost 4 bases, and 10 bases lay between the germline ends. CDR3 protein: CASSMGPLYEQYF. The CDR3 DNA reads TGTGCCAGTAGTATGGGACCGCTGTACGAGCAGTACTTC.

The rearrangement uses TRBV11-2 and TRBJ2-3, with D uncertain. Trimming took off 1 base at V and 2 bases at J, with 13 bases between the two ends. In germline, CDR1 is SGHAT, CDR2 FQNNGV. CDR3 length equals 16 residues. The CDR3 loop reads CASSLVSRKNTDTQYF. DNA for the CDR3: TGTGCCAGCAGCTTAGTGAGTCGGAAAAACACAGATACGCAGTATTTT.

This clone came up once. The chain combines TRBV27 with TRBJ2-1, with 8 bases lining up with TRBD1. The junction had 11 bases not matched to a gene; V was cut back by 4 bases and J by 6 bases. The length of the CDR3 is 16 residues. Germline loops: CDR1 MNHEY, CDR2 SMNVEV (reference sequence). In nucleotides, the CDR3 is TGTGCCAGCAGTTCCTCCCGGACAGGGATATTCAATGAGCAGTTCTTC. This sequence encodes CASSSSRTGIFNEQFF.

The V and J genes are TRBV7-2 and TRBJ2-1; TRBD1 matches 9 bases. J lost 6 bases, V lost 5 bases, and 5 bases had no gene match. CDR1 SGHTA and CDR2 FQGNSA come from the germline V gene. This CDR3 comprises 14 residues. The CDR3: CASSLQGAVNEQFF. The DNA for the CDR3 is TGTGCCAGCAGCCTACAGGGGGCAGTCAATGAGCAGTTCTTC.

Written as DNA, the CDR3 is TGTGCCAGCAGCTTTCGGGAGGCCGCCTACAATGAGCAGTTCTTC. The encoded protein is CASSFREAAYNEQFF. The chain has TRBV7-2 and TRBJ2-1, with 7 bases lining up with TRBD2. The CDR3 extends over 15 amino acids. V gave up 3 bases and J gave up 2 bases; unmatched junction bases: 4. Germline CDR1 reads SGHTA; CDR2 reads FQGNSA.

The V and J genes are TRBV29-1 and TRBJ2-1, with D uncertain. Germline V CDR1 and CDR2: SQVTM, ANQGSEA. The V gene lost 6 bases and the J gene lost 2 bases, with 29 bases spanning the gap. The CDR3 spans 19 residues. The CDR3 is CSVKAMGLSETHPYNEQFF. CDR3 nucleotides: TGCAGCGTCAAAGCGATGGGTTTATCTGAAACCCACCCCTACAATGAGCAGTTCTTC.

The chain couples TRBV7-2 to TRBJ1-1; D gene ambiguous. V lost 1 base and J 10 bases, leaving 7 bases between the germline ends. Germline lookup yields CDR1 SGHTA and CDR2 FQGNSA. The CDR3 has 11 residues. The CDR3: CASSLDSRAFF. In DNA form, the CDR3 reads TGTGCCAGCAGCTTAGACAGTCGAGCTTTCTTT.

The V and J genes are TRBV4-1 and TRBJ2-7; TRBD2 is a possible D gene (6 bases). V was cut by 0 bases and J by 4 bases, with 10 bases left in between. Germline-derived CDR1 and CDR2 are MGHRA and YSYEKL. CDR3 length equals 14 residues. The CDR3 DNA reads as TGCGCCAGCAGCCAAGAAATCGGGAGATACGAGCAGTACTTC. This codes for CASSQEIGRYEQYF.

The chain joins TRBV18 to TRBJ1-1; D might be TRBD1 (6 bases). This CDR3 contains 15 residues. CDR1 is KGHSH, CDR2 LQKENI, per germline. V lost 4 bases to trimming and J lost 0 bases, with 12 bases between them. The CDR3 reads CASSLGGTMNTEAFF. DNA for the CDR3: TGTGCCAGCTCACTGGGGGGCACCATGAACACTGAAGCTTTCTTT. Looking up the rest from reference TRBV18 and TRBJ1-1 gives the full variable domain: NAGVMQNPRHLVRRRGQEARLRCSPMKGHSHVYWYRQLPEEGLKFMVYLQKENIIDESGMPKERFSAEFPKEGPSILRIQQVVRGDSAAYFCASSLGGTMNTEAFFGQGTRLTVV.

The chain is built from TRBV27 and TRBJ2-7; D gene unclear. The V gene lost 4 bases and the J gene lost 5 bases, with 9 bases spanning the gap. CDR1 and CDR2 (germline): MNHEY, SMNVEV (reference sequence). The CDR3 runs to 12 residues. The CDR3 DNA reads as TGTGCCAGCAGTTCCCCGCGCGACGAGCAGTACTTC. Its protein product is CASSSPRDEQYF.

This chain uses TRBV7-6 with TRBJ2-7; 11 nucleotides align to TRBD2. The CDR3 totals 12 residues. The V gene end was trimmed by 4 bases and the J gene end by 9 bases; junction bases not matched to a gene: 2. Germline assignment: CDR1 SGHVS and CDR2 FNYEAQ. The CDR3 nucleotides read TGTGCCAGCAGCTCTAGCGGGAGGCGGCAGTACTTC. Protein product: CASSSSGRRQYF.

The chain couples TRBV27 to TRBJ1-2, with 10 nucleotides matching TRBD1. Trimming cost V 4 bases and J 4 bases; bases outside gene matches: 6. The CDR3 has 15 residues. Per germline, CDR1 MNHEY and CDR2 SMNVEV (reference sequence). This CDR3 reads CASSSRTGGGYGYTF. Here the CDR3 DNA reads TGTGCCAGCAGTTCTCGGACAGGGGGAGGCTATGGCTACACCTTC.

This rearrangement joins TRBV6-5 to TRBJ2-7; the D gene could be TRBD1 or TRBD2 (5 bases each). The CDR3 consists of 16 residues. From germline, CDR1 is MNHEY and CDR2 SVGAGI. Trimming removed 0 bases at V and 7 bases at J, with 19 bases between. The CDR3 nucleotides are TGTGCCAGCAGTTACTCGATGCACAGGTCATGGAGGGAGCAGTACTTC. Residues: CASSYSMHRSWREQYF.

The chain has TRBV2 and TRBJ2-1; tentatively, D is TRBD1 (6 bases). Germline loops: CDR1 SNHLY, CDR2 FYNNEI. The CDR3 has 18 residues. V was shortened by 4 bases and J by 7 bases, with 26 bases between the two germline ends. The CDR3 loop is CASSARLDRLVGGNEQFF. CDR3 bases: TGTGCCAGCAGTGCCCGCCTAGACAGGTTGGTTGGTGGGAATGAGCAGTTCTTC.

The chain has TRBV15 and TRBJ1-1; D ambiguous. This CDR3 is built from 17 residues. V was clipped by 2 bases and J by 8 bases, with 24 bases between them. Germline V gives CDR1 LNHNV, CDR2 YYDKDF (reference sequence). CDR3 DNA: TGTGCCACCAGCAGATCGAACAGCTTTCACGTCCCAACCGAAGCTTTCTTT. This gives the protein CATSRSNSFHVPTEAFF.

The chain joins TRBV27 to TRBJ2-1, with D possibly being TRBD2 (6 bases). The V end lost 5 bases, the J end lost 7 bases, and 12 bases lay between the germline ends. The germline V gene encodes CDR1 MNHEY and CDR2 SMNVEV (reference sequence). This CDR3 has 13 residues. The CDR3 spells CASSAGRGNEQFF. The DNA of the CDR3 is TGTGCCAGCAGTGCGGGGAGAGGAAATGAGCAGTTCTTC.

The chain combines TRBV9 with TRBJ2-5; no clear D. Trimming removed 3 bases at V and 0 bases at J, with 12 bases between. CDR1 and CDR2 (germline): SGDLS, YYNGEE. This CDR3 spans 15 amino acids. The CDR3 nucleotides are TGTGCCAGCAGCGCCGATCCTAGAAACCAAGAGACCCAGTACTTC. Its translation: CASSADPRNQETQYF.

The chain employs TRBV5-1 and TRBJ1-1; weak D call: TRBD1 (5 bases). This CDR3 region has 16 residues. Per germline, CDR1 SGHRS and CDR2 YFSETQ. Trimming cost V 0 bases and J 0 bases, with 12 bases left between them. The CDR3 DNA reads TGCGCCAGCAGCTTGGCTGCGGGGGTTGTGAACACTGAAGCTTTCTTT. Translating it yields CASSLAAGVVNTEAFF.

J is TRBJ2-7 and V is TRBV7-6, with TRBD1 identical over 8 bases. V gave up 8 bases and J gave up 3 bases; unmatched junction bases: 15. The CDR3 consists of 16 residues. The V gene's germline CDR1 is SGHVS and CDR2 FNYEAQ. DNA of the CDR3: TGTGCCAGCCCTCGGAACGACAGGGGATGGAGCTACGAGCAGTACTTC. Translated: CASPRNDRGWSYEQYF. The full variable domain, its missing parts supplied by reference TRBV7-6 and TRBJ2-7, is GAGVSQSPRYKVTKRGQDVALRCDPISGHVSLYWYRQALGQGPEFLTYFNYEAQQDKSGLPNDRFSAERPEGSISTLTIQRTEQRDSAMYRCASPRNDRGWSYEQYFGPGTRLTVT.

V gene TRBV5-1 combines with J gene TRBJ2-1; 9 nucleotides line up with TRBD1. Germline trimming cut 3 bases from V and 6 bases from J; bases unmatched to any gene: 13. The CDR3 is made up of 17 amino acids. Germline V lookup: CDR1 SGHRS, CDR2 YFSETQ. The CDR3 reads CASSYQGQGSSLNEQFF. CDR3 DNA: TGCGCCAGCAGCTACCAGGGACAGGGCAGCTCCCTCAATGAGCAGTTCTTC.

The V call is TRBV4-3, the J call TRBJ1-3, with a tentative D call TRBD1 (5 bases). Germline lookup yields CDR1 LGHNA and CDR2 YSLEER. V was cut by 0 bases and J by 4 bases, with 10 bases left in between. The CDR3 has 15 residues. Written as DNA, the CDR3 is TGCGCCAGCAGCCAAGAGGTCGGGGCGGGAAACACCATATATTTT. This codes for CASSQEVGAGNTIYF.